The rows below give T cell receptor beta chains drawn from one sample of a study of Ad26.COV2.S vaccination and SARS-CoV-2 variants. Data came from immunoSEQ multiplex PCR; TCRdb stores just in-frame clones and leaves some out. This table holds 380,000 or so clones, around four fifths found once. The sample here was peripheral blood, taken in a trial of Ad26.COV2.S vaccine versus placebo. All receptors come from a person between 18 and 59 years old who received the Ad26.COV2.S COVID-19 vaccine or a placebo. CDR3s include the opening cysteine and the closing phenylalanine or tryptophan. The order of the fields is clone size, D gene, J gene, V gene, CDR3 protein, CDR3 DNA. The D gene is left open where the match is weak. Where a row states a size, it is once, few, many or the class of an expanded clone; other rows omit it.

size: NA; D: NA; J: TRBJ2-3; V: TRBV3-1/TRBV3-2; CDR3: CASSQAGLTTDTQYF; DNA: TGTGCCAGCAGCCAGGCGGGACTGACTACAGATACGCAGTATTTT
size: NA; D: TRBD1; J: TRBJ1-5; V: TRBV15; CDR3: CATSSRDREVEGRGQSAQHF; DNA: TGTGCCACCAGCAGCCGGGACAGGGAAGTGGAGGGACGGGGTCAATCAGCCCAGCATTTT
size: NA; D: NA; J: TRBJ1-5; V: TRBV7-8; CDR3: CASSPLTVSNQPQHF; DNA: TGTGCCAGCAGCCCCCTTACTGTTAGCAATCAGCCCCAGCATTTT
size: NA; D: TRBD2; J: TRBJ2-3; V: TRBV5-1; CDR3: CASSQTSGGTDTQYF; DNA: TGCGCCAGCAGCCAGACTAGCGGGGGGACAGATACGCAGTATTTT
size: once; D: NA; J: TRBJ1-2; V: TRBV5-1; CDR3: CASSRGVTPYGYTF; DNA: TGCGCCAGCAGCCGGGGGGTCACTCCGTATGGCTACACCTTC
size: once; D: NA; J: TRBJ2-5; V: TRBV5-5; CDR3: CASSSYQETQYF; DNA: TGTGCCAGCAGCTCGTACCAAGAGACCCAGTACTTC
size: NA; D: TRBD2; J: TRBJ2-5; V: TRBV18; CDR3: CASSPRASGGQETQYF; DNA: TGTGCCAGCTCACCAAGGGCTAGCGGGGGGCAAGAGACCCAGTACTTC
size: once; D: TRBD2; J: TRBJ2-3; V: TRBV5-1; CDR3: CASSVGLAGRGDTQYF; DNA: TGCGCCAGCAGCGTGGGACTAGCGGGGAGGGGGGATACGCAGTATTTT
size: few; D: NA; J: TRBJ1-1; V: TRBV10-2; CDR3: CASSDWSGNTEAFF; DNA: TGCGCCAGCAGTGATTGGTCAGGGAACACTGAAGCTTTCTTT
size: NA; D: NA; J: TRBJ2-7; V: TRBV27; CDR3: CASSLGGEEYF; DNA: TGTGCCAGCAGTTTAGGCGGAGAGGAGTACTTC
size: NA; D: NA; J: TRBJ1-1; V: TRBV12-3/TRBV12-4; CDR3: CASSLDGRRQAFF; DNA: TGTGCCAGCAGTTTAGACGGACGGCGTCAAGCTTTCTTT
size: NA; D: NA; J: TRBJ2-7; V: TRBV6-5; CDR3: CASSTTGPYEQYF; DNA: TGTGCCAGCAGTACGACTGGTCCCTACGAGCAGTACTTC
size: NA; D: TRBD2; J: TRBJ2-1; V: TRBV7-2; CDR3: CASSILAGGYNEQFF; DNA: TGTGCCAGCAGCATACTAGCGGGAGGATACAATGAGCAGTTCTTC
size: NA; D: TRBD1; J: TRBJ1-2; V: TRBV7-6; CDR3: CASGRDRGSLNYGYTF; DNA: TGTGCCAGCGGCCGGGACAGGGGGTCTCTTAACTATGGCTACACCTTC
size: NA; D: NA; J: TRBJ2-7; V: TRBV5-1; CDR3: CASSQRAMSGEQYF; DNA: TGCGCCAGCAGCCAGCGGGCTATGTCAGGCGAGCAGTACTTC
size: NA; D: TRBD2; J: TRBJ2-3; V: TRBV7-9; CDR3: CASSRSGAGDTQYF; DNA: TGTGCCAGCAGCCGTAGCGGGGCGGGAGATACGCAGTATTTT
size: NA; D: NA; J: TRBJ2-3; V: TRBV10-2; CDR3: CASSQRRGGEDTQYF; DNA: TGCGCCAGCAGTCAAAGAAGGGGGGGTGAAGATACGCAGTATTTT
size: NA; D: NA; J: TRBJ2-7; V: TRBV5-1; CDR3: CASSLVRPSYEQYF; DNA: TGCGCCAGCAGCTTGGTCCGGCCCTCCTACGAGCAGTACTTC
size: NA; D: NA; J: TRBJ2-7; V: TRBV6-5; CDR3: CASSYSRHEQYF; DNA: TGTGCCAGCAGTTACTCTCGCCACGAGCAGTACTTC
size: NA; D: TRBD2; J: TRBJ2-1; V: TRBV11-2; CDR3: CASSFPDSRTSHAQFF; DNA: TGTGCCAGCAGCTTTCCCGACAGCAGGACTAGTCACGCGCAGTTCTTC
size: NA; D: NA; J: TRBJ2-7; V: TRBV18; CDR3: CASSPFPAGRDEQYF; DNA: TGTGCCAGCTCACCATTCCCGGCCGGTCGAGACGAGCAGTACTTC
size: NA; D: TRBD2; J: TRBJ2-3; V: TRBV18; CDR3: CASSQKRGGLADTQYF; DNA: TGTGCCAGCTCACAAAAGCGGGGGGGCCTTGCAGATACGCAGTATTTT
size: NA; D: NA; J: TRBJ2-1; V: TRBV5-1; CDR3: CASSLVPGGEQFF; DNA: TGCGCCAGCAGCTTGGTCCCAGGGGGGGAGCAGTTCTTC
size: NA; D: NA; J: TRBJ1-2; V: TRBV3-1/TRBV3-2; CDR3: CASRRGTHGYTF; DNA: TGTGCCAGCAGACGCGGGACTCATGGCTACACCTTC
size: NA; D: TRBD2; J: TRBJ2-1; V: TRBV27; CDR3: CASRLAGANEQFF; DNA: TGTGCCAGCAGACTAGCGGGAGCTAATGAGCAGTTCTTC
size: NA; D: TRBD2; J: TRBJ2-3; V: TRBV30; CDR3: CAWSGTSQDTQYF; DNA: TGTGCCTGGAGCGGGACTAGTCAAGATACGCAGTATTTT